Listed below are T cell receptor beta chains from one sample, sequenced in a study of Ad26.COV2.S vaccination and SARS-CoV-2 variants. The assay was immunoSEQ multiplex PCR, and TCRdb's table has in-frame clones only and misses some. The sample yields more than 250,000 clones, around 87% seen once. The sequences come from peripheral blood, collected in a trial of Ad26.COV2.S vaccine versus placebo. The receptor source for this set is a person aged 18-60 years who received the Ad26.COV2.S COVID-19 vaccine or a placebo. Both conserved end residues are part of each CDR3. The D gene is left open where the match is weak. A clone size is listed for some rows: how often the clone was seen (once, few, many), or a class if it is expanded.

v_gene: TRBV27; d_gene: .; abundance: .; j_gene: TRBJ1-2; CDR3aa: CASSPRTAYYGYTF; CDR3nt: TGTGCCAGCAGTCCGCGGACGGCTTACTATGGCTACACCTTC
v_gene: TRBV30; d_gene: TRBD1; abundance: .; j_gene: TRBJ1-2; CDR3aa: CAWSRGQGDYGYTF; CDR3nt: TGTGCCTGGAGTCGAGGACAGGGAGACTATGGCTACACCTTC
v_gene: TRBV7-7; d_gene: TRBD2; abundance: few; j_gene: TRBJ2-5; CDR3aa: CASSLGSGVQETQYF; CDR3nt: TGTGCTAGCAGCTTAGGTAGCGGGGTCCAAGAGACCCAGTACTTC
v_gene: TRBV3-1/TRBV3-2; d_gene: .; abundance: .; j_gene: TRBJ2-7; CDR3aa: CASSQGTPLWEQYF; CDR3nt: TGTGCCAGCAGCCAAGGCACTCCGTTGTGGGAGCAGTACTTC
v_gene: TRBV19; d_gene: .; abundance: .; j_gene: TRBJ1-6; CDR3aa: CASSIPVNSPLHF; CDR3nt: TGTGCCAGTAGTATTCCAGTTAATTCACCCCTCCACTTT
v_gene: TRBV5-4; d_gene: TRBD1; abundance: .; j_gene: TRBJ1-2; CDR3aa: CASSLDRNYGYTF; CDR3nt: TGTGCCAGCAGCCTGGACAGGAACTATGGCTACACCTTC
v_gene: TRBV30; d_gene: TRBD1; abundance: once; j_gene: TRBJ2-5; CDR3aa: CAWSELGQGARWETQYF; CDR3nt: TGTGCCTGGAGCGAGTTGGGACAGGGGGCGCGGTGGGAGACCCAGTACTTC
v_gene: TRBV10-2; d_gene: TRBD2; abundance: .; j_gene: TRBJ2-1; CDR3aa: CASSDPGLAVFDEQFF; CDR3nt: TGCGCCAGCAGTGACCCGGGACTAGCAGTTTTCGATGAGCAGTTCTTC
v_gene: TRBV7-9; d_gene: .; abundance: once; j_gene: TRBJ2-5; CDR3aa: CASSLGLTQETQYF; CDR3nt: TGTGCCAGCAGCTTAGGACTGACCCAAGAGACCCAGTACTTC
v_gene: TRBV18; d_gene: TRBD1; abundance: .; j_gene: TRBJ2-5; CDR3aa: CASSQQGPPETQYF; CDR3nt: TGTGCCAGCTCACAACAGGGGCCTCCCGAGACCCAGTACTTC
v_gene: TRBV18; d_gene: .; abundance: .; j_gene: TRBJ1-1; CDR3aa: CASSPEAPMNTEAFF; CDR3nt: TGTGCCAGCTCACCGGAAGCACCCATGAACACTGAAGCTTTCTTT
v_gene: TRBV11-3; d_gene: .; abundance: .; j_gene: TRBJ2-1; CDR3aa: CASSLDGISYNEQFF; CDR3nt: TGTGCCAGCAGCTTAGATGGGATCTCCTACAATGAGCAGTTCTTC
v_gene: TRBV25-1; d_gene: .; abundance: .; j_gene: TRBJ2-1; CDR3aa: CASSGSGSYNEQFF; CDR3nt: TGTGCCAGCAGCGGGTCAGGTTCCTACAATGAGCAGTTCTTC
v_gene: TRBV29-1; d_gene: TRBD1; abundance: .; j_gene: TRBJ1-1; CDR3aa: CSARPGQGTEAFF; CDR3nt: TGCAGCGCCAGGCCCGGACAGGGCACTGAAGCTTTCTTT
v_gene: TRBV11-2; d_gene: .; abundance: .; j_gene: TRBJ2-1; CDR3aa: CASREGGGGLYNEQFF; CDR3nt: TGTGCCAGCAGGGAAGGGGGAGGAGGGCTTTACAATGAGCAGTTCTTC
v_gene: TRBV5-1; d_gene: .; abundance: .; j_gene: TRBJ2-1; CDR3aa: CASSFRGDLSEQFF; CDR3nt: TGCGCCAGCAGCTTTAGGGGGGATTTGAGTGAGCAGTTCTTC
v_gene: TRBV7-9; d_gene: .; abundance: .; j_gene: TRBJ2-6; CDR3aa: CASTGSGANVLTF; CDR3nt: TGTGCCAGCACCGGATCTGGGGCCAACGTCCTGACTTTC
v_gene: TRBV19; d_gene: TRBD2; abundance: .; j_gene: TRBJ2-7; CDR3aa: CASSVLAGEGEQYF; CDR3nt: TGTGCCAGTAGTGTACTAGCGGGAGAAGGCGAGCAGTACTTC
v_gene: TRBV18; d_gene: TRBD1; abundance: .; j_gene: TRBJ1-1; CDR3aa: CASSPLGTGGEAFF; CDR3nt: TGTGCCAGCTCACCACTGGGGACAGGGGGAGAGGCTTTCTTT
v_gene: TRBV7-9; d_gene: .; abundance: .; j_gene: TRBJ2-2; CDR3aa: CASSYRQGGAGELFF; CDR3nt: TGTGCCAGCAGTTATCGACAGGGAGGGGCCGGGGAGCTGTTTTTT
v_gene: TRBV5-1; d_gene: .; abundance: .; j_gene: TRBJ2-1; CDR3aa: CASSSGGLSYNEQFF; CDR3nt: TGCGCCAGCAGCTCCGGGGGACTCTCCTACAATGAGCAGTTCTTC
v_gene: TRBV5-8; d_gene: .; abundance: .; j_gene: TRBJ1-2; CDR3aa: CASSHGQIYGYTF; CDR3nt: TGTGCCAGCAGCCACGGACAGATCTATGGCTACACCTTC
v_gene: TRBV27; d_gene: TRBD1; abundance: .; j_gene: TRBJ1-1; CDR3aa: CASSLIPGQGALGGTEAFF; CDR3nt: TGTGCCAGCAGTCTTATACCGGGACAGGGGGCTTTAGGCGGGACTGAAGCTTTCTTT
v_gene: TRBV18; d_gene: .; abundance: .; j_gene: TRBJ2-5; CDR3aa: CASTPGVYETQYF; CDR3nt: TGTGCCAGCACTCCAGGGGTCTATGAGACCCAGTACTTC
v_gene: TRBV6-5; d_gene: TRBD1; abundance: .; j_gene: TRBJ2-5; CDR3aa: CASRRDRGPETQYF; CDR3nt: TGTGCCAGCAGAAGGGACAGGGGGCCAGAGACCCAGTACTTC
v_gene: TRBV6-2/TRBV6-3; d_gene: .; abundance: .; j_gene: TRBJ2-3; CDR3aa: CASNPIGDTQYF; CDR3nt: TGTGCCAGCAACCCCATAGGGGATACGCAGTATTTT